This TCR beta chain comes out of a study of CXCR3-negative and CXCR3-positive naive CD8 T cells. Remarks on this clonotype: Its matching antigen is unknown.

5' RACE with UMI labels generated the TRB cDNA libraries. TCRdb re-analyzed the 5' RACE reads; it lists each CDR3 protein once, without DNA. The sample holds some 130,000 distinct CDR3 sequences. Study-wide results and caveats: TRB CDR3s were more hydrophobic in CXCR3-positive than in CXCR3-negative naive cells.

The CDR3 consists of 12 residues. The germline gives CDR1 MDHEN, CDR2 SYDVKM. The clonotype comes from a human donor in good health. Some clones in this sample may be carry-over from other donors' samples. The sequenced sample consisted of naive CXCR3+ CD8+ T cells from blood. Subset here: CD45RO-CCR7+CD27+CD95- naive CD8+ T cells expressing CXCR3 (TNR3+). The V call is TRBV28, the J call TRBJ2-7. The CDR3 is CASSFHSYEQYF.